This entry concerns a single TCR beta chain. The antigen remains unidentified. Sequencing used immunoSEQ multiplex PCR; TCRdb keeps in-frame clones, though not all of them. The sample includes under 20,000 clones, approximately 84% of them seen just once. The entry originates in a study of chemoradiotherapy in HPV16-positive cancers. Overall study: Candidate HPV-specific clones and shared TCR motifs came from a couple of HPV16-positive patients. The study, taken as a whole, reports: Better recurrence-free survival went with HPV-responsive T-cell expansion in HPV16-positive patients.

Germline loops: CDR1 SGHAT, CDR2 FQNNGV. V lost 5 bases and J lost 3, with 13 bases in between. The CDR3 sequence is 15 residues long. V gene TRBV11-2 combines with J gene TRBJ2-2; possibly TRBD2 for D (5 bases). The TCR sequence derives from a human donor with HPV-associated anogenital cancer. The material sequenced was blood, taken from a patient who underwent chemoradiotherapy. DNA of the CDR3: TGTGCCAGCAGCCCAGGCGGGTCGTACACCGGGGAGCTGTTTTTT. Translation gives CASSPGGSYTGELFF.